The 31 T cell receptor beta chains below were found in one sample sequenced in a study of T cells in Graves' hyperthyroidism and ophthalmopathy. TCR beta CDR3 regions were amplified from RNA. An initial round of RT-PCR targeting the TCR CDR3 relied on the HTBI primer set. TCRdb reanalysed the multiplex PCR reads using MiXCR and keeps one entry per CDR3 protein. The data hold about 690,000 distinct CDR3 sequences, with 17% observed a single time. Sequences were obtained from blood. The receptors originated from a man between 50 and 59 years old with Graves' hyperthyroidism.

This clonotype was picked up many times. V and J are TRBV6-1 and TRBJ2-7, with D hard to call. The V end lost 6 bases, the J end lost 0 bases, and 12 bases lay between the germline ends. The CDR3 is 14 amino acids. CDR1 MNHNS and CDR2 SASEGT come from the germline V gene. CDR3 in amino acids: CASSPRTYSYEQYF. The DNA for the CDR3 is TGTGCCAGCAGCCCACGGACGTACTCCTACGAGCAGTACTTC.

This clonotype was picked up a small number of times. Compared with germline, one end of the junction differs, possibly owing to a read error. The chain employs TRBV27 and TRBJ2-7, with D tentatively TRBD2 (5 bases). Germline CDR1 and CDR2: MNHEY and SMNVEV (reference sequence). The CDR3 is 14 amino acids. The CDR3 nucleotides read TGTGCCAACAGTTTAAGAGGGAGCTCCTACGAGCAGTACTTC. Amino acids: CANSLRGSSYEQYF.

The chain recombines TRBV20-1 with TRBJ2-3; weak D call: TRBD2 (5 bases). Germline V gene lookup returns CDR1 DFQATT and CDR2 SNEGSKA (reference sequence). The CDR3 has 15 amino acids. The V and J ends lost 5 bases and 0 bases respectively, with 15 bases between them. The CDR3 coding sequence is TGCAGTGCTCCGGGTAGCGCCCGAAGCACAGATACGCAGTATTTT. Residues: CSAPGSARSTDTQYF.

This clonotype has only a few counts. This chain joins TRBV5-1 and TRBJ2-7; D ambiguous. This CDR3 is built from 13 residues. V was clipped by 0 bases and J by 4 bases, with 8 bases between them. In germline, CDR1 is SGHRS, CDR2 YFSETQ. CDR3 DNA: TGCGCCAGCAGCTTGGAGGGCTTATACGAGCAGTACTTC. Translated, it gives CASSLEGLYEQYF.

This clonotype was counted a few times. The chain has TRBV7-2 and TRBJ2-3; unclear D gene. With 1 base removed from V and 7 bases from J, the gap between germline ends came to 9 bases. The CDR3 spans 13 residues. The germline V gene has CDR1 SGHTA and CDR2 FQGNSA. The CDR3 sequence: CASSLDWPYTQYF. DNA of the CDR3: TGTGCCAGCAGCTTAGATTGGCCCTATACGCAGTATTTT.

The DNA of the CDR3 is TGTGCCAGCAACTACAGAGATGGCTACACCTTC. It encodes CASNYRDGYTF. The chain recombines TRBV6-1 with TRBJ1-2; no clear D. Trimming left V 7 bases short and J 6 bases short, with 9 bases between. The CDR3 length is 11 residues. Germline CDR1 and CDR2: MNHNS and SASEGT.

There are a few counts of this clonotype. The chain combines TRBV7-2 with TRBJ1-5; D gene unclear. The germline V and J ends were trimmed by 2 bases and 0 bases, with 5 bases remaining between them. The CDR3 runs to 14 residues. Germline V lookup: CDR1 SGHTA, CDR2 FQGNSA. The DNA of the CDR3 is TGTGCCAGCAGCTTATGGGATAGCAATCAGCCCCAGCATTTT. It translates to CASSLWDSNQPQHF.

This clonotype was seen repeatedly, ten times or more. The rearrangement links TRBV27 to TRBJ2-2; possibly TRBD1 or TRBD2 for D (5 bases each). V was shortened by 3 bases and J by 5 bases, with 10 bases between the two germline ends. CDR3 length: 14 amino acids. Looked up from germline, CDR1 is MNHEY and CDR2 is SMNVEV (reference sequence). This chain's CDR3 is CASSLIWGTGELFF. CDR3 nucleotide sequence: TGTGCCAGCAGTTTGATATGGGGGACCGGGGAGCTGTTTTTT.

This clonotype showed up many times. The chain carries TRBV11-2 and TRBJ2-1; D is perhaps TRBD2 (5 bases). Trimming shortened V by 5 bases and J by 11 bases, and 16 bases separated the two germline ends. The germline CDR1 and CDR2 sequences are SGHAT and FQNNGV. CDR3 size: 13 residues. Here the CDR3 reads CASSVGINYQQFF. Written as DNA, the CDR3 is TGTGCCAGCAGCGTCGGGATCAACTATCAGCAGTTCTTC.

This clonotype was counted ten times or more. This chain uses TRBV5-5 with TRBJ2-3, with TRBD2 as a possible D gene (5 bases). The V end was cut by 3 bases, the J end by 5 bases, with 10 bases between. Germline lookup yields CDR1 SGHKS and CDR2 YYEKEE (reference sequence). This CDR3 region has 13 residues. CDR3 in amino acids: CASSSPDLDTQYF. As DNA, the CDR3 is TGTGCCAGCAGCTCGCCGGACTTAGATACGCAGTATTTT.

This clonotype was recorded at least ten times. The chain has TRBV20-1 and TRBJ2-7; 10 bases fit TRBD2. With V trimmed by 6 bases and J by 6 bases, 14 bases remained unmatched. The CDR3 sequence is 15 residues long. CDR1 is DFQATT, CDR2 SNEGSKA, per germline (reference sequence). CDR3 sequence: CSAESLAGVSLEQYF. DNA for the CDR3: TGCAGTGCGGAGAGCCTAGCGGGAGTCTCTCTCGAGCAGTACTTC.

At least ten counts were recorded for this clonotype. The CDR3 loop reads CASRPGTGGSRNSPLHF. CDR3 nucleotide sequence: TGTGCCAGCAGACCCGGGACAGGGGGCAGTAGGAATTCACCCCTCCACTTT. The gene calls are TRBV6-1 and TRBJ1-6; 12 bases map to TRBD1. Per germline, CDR1 MNHNS and CDR2 SASEGT. The CDR3 runs to 17 residues. The trim removed 6 bases at V and 7 bases at J, leaving 10 bases unmatched.

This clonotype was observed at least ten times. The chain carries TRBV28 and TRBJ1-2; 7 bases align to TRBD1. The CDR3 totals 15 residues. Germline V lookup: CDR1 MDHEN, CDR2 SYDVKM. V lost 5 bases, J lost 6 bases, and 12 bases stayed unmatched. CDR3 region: CASSEGDRTGHGYTF. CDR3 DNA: TGTGCCAGCAGTGAGGGGGACCGGACAGGCCATGGCTACACCTTC.

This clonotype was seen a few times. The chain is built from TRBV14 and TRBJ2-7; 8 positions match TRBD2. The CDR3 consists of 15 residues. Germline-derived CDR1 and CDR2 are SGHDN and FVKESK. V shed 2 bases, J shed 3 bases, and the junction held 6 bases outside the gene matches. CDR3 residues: CASSQQHRGGYEQYF. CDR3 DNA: TGTGCCAGCAGCCAACAACACCGGGGGGGCTACGAGCAGTACTTC.

The CDR3, as DNA: TGTGCCTGGAGTACCTACGAGCAGTACTTC. Its protein product is CAWSTYEQYF. The chain carries TRBV30 and TRBJ2-7; no clear D. Germline V CDR1 and CDR2: GTSNPN, SVGIG (reference sequence). Trimming removed 2 bases from V and 2 bases from J, with 1 base in between. CDR3 size: 10 residues.

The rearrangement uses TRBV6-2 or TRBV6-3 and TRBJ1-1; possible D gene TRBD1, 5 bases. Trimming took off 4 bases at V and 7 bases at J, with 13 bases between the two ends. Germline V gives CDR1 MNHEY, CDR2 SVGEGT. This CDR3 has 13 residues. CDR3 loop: CASSLPLTDEAFF. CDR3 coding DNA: TGTGCCAGCAGTTTACCATTGACAGATGAAGCTTTCTTT.

The CDR3 DNA is TGTGCCAGCAGCTTGTGGCATGGGGGTGCCGGGGCCAACGTCCTGACTTTC. This codes for CASSLWHGGAGANVLTF. This chain uses TRBV5-6 with TRBJ2-6; D may be TRBD1 or TRBD2 (5 bases each). The V gene's germline CDR1 is SGHDT and CDR2 YYEEEE. V lost 1 base and J 4 bases, leaving 15 bases between the germline ends. This CDR3 has 17 residues. The variable domain in full, completed from reference TRBV5-6 and TRBJ2-6, reads DAGVTQSPTHLIKTRGQQVTLRCSPKSGHDTVSWYQQALGQGPQFIFQYYEEEERQRGNFPDRFSGHQFPNYSSELNVNALLLGDSALYLCASSLWHGGAGANVLTFGAGSRLTVL.

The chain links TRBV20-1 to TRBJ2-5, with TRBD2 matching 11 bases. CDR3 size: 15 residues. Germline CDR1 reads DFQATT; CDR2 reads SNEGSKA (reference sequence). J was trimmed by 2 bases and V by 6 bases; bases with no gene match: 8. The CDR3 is CSAPTSGRDQETQYF. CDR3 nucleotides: TGCAGTGCGCCAACTAGCGGGAGAGATCAAGAGACCCAGTACTTC.

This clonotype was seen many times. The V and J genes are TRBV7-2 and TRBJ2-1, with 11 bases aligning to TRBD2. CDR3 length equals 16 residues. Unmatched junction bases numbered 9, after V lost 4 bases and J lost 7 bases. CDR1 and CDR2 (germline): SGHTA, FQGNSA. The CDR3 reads CASSSIAGGRKNEQFF. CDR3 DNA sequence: TGTGCCAGCAGCTCTATAGCGGGAGGGCGCAAGAATGAGCAGTTCTTC.

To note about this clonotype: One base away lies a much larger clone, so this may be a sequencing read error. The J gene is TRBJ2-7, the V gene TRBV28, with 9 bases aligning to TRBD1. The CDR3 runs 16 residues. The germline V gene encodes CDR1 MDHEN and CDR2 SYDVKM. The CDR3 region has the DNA TGTGCCGGCAGTTTATTACAGGGGGCTATTACTTACGAGCAGTACTTC. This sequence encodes CAGSLLQGAITYEQYF.

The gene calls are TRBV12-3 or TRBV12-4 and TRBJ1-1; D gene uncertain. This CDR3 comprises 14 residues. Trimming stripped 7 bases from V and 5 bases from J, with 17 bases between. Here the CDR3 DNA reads TGTGCCAGCACCGCGGGATTTCGGGCGACTGAAGCTTTCTTT. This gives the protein CASTAGFRATEAFF.

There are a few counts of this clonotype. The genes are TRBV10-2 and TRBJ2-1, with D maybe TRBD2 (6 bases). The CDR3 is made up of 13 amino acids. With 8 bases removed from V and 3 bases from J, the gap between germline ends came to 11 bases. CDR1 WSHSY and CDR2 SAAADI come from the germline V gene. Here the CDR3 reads CASYGGNYNEQFF. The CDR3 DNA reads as TGCGCCAGCTATGGGGGGAACTACAATGAGCAGTTCTTC.

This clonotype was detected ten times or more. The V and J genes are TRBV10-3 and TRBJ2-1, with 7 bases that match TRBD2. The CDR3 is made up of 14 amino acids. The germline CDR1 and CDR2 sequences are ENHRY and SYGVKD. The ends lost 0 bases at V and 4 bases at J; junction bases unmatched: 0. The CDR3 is CAISESSGYNEQFF. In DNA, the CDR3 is TGTGCCATCAGTGAGTCTAGCGGGTACAATGAGCAGTTCTTC.

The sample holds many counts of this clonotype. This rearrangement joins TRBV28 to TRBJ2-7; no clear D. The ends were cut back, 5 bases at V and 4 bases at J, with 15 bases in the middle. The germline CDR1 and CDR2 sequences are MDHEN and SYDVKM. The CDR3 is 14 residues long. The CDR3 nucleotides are TGTGCCAGCAGTCCCCGCGGCACTTCATACGAGCAGTACTTC. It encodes CASSPRGTSYEQYF.

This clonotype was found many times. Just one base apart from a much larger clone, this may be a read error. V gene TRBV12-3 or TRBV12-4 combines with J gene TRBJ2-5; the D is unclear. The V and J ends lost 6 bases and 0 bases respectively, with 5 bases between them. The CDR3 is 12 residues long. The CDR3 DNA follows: TGTGCCAGCAGCCGGTACCAAGAGACCCAGTACTTC. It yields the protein CASSRYQETQYF.

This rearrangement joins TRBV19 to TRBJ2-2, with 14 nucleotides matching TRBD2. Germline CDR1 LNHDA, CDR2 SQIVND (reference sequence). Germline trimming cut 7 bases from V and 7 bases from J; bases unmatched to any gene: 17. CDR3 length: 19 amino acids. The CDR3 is CASIRRGGLAGGFSGELFF. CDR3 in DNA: TGTGCCAGTATTCGCAGGGGAGGACTAGCGGGAGGATTTAGCGGGGAGCTGTTTTTT.

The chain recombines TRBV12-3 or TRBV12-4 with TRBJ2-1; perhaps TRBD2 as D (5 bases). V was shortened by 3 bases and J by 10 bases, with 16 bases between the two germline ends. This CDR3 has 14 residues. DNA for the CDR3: TGTGCCAGCAGTTTGTCATCGGGGAAAACGGAGCAGTTCTTC. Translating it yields CASSLSSGKTEQFF.

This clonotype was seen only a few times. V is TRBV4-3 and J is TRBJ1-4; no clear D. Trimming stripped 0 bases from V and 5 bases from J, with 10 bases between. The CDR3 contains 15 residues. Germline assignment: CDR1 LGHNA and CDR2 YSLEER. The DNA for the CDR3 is TGCGCCAGCAGCCAAGATAGATTCCTGAATGAAAAACTGTTTTTT. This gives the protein CASSQDRFLNEKLFF.

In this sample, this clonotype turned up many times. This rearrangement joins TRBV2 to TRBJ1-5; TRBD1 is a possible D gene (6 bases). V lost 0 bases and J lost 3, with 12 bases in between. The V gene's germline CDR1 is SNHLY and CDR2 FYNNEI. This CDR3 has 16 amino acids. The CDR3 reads CASSEAGAGDNQPQHF. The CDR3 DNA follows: TGTGCCAGCAGTGAAGCGGGCGCAGGGGACAATCAGCCCCAGCATTTT.

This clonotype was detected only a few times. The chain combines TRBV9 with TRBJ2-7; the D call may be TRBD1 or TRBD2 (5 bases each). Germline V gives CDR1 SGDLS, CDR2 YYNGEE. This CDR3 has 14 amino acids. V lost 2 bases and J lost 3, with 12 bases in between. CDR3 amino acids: CASSVGDGSYEQYF. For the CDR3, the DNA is TGTGCCAGCAGCGTGGGGGACGGAAGCTACGAGCAGTACTTC.

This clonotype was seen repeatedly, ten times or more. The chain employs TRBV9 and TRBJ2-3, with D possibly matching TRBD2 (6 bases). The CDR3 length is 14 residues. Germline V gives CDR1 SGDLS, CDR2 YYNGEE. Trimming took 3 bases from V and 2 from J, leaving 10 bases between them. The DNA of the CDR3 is TGTGCCAGCAGCGAAGCGGGTGTCACAGATACGCAGTATTTT. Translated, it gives CASSEAGVTDTQYF.